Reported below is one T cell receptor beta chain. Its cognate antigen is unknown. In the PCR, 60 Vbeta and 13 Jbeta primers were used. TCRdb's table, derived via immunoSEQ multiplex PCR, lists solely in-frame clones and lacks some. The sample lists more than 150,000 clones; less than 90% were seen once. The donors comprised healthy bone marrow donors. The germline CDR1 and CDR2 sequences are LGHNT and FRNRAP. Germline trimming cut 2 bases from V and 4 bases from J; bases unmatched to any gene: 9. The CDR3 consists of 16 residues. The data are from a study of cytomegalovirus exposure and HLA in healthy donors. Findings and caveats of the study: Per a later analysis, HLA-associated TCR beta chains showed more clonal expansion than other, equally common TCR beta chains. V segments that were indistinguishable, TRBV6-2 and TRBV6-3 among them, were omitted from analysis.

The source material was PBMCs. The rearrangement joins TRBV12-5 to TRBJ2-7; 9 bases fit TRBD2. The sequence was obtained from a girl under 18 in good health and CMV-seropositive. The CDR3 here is CASGLQGGRAKYEQYF. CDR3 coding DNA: TGTGCTAGTGGTTTGCAAGGCGGGAGGGCCAAGTACGAGCAGTACTTC.